This entry features one TCR beta chain sequence. Its target is unknown. The entry originates in a study of yellow fever vaccine responses in identical twins. TCRdb analysed the RT-PCR reads with MiXCR anew, one entry per CDR3 protein. The data show approximately 7,200 distinct CDR3 sequences, about 86% seen once. General observations from the study: Each twin's T cell response to the vaccine was reported to look partly convergent and partly personalized.

This TCR derives from a woman aged 18 to 35 who received the yellow fever vaccine. The material sequenced was T cells from blood (PBMCs), unsorted or a sorted subset (not recorded which), taken before or after yellow fever vaccination (not recorded which).

The CDR3, as DNA: TGTGCCAGCAGCTCGATAGCGGCTCAAGAGACCCAGTACTTC. It specifies CASSSIAAQETQYF. The V call is TRBV11-2, the J call TRBJ2-5; a possible D gene is TRBD2 (6 bases). This CDR3 is 14 amino acids long. Germline assignment: CDR1 SGHAT and CDR2 FQNNGV. The germline V and J ends were trimmed by 4 bases and 2 bases, with 11 bases remaining between them.